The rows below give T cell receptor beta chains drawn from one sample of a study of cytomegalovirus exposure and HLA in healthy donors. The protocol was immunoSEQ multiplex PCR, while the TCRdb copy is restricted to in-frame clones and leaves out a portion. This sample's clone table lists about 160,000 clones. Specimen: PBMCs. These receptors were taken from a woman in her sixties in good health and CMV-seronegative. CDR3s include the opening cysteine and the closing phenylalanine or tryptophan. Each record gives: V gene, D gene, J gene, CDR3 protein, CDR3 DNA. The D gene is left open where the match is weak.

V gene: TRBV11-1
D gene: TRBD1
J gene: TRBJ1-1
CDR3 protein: CASSPQGARDEAFF
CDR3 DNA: TGTGCCAGCAGCCCTCAGGGGGCCAGGGATGAAGCTTTCTTT

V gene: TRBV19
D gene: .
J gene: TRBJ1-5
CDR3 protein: CASSIAQDSNQPQHF
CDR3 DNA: TGTGCCAGTAGTATCGCCCAGGATAGCAATCAGCCCCAGCATTTT

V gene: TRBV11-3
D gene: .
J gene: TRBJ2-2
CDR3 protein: CASSLLDGELFF
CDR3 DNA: TGTGCCAGCAGCTTACTAGACGGGGAGCTGTTTTTT

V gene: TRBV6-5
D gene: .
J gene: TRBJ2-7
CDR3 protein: CASSYSYSRPDEQYF
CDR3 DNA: TGTGCCAGCAGTTATTCCTACAGCCGTCCCGACGAGCAGTACTTC

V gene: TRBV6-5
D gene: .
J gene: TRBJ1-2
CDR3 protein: CASSQGVDYGYTF
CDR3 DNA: TGTGCCAGCAGTCAAGGGGTGGACTATGGCTACACCTTC

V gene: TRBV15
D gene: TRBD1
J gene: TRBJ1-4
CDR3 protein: CATSRGHQGALGDEKLFF
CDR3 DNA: TGTGCCACCAGCAGAGGTCATCAGGGGGCGCTTGGGGATGAAAAACTGTTTTTT

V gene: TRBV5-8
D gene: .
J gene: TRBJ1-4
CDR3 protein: CASSTSVQANEKLFF
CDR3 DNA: TGTGCCAGCAGCACCTCGGTGCAGGCTAATGAAAAACTGTTTTTT

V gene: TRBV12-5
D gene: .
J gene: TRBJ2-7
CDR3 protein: CASGLAIEQYF
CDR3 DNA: TGTGCTAGTGGTTTGGCTATCGAGCAGTACTTC

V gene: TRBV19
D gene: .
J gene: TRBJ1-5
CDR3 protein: CASSMSGGVFGNQPQHF
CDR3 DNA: TGTGCCAGTAGTATGTCGGGAGGGGTATTTGGCAATCAGCCCCAGCATTTT

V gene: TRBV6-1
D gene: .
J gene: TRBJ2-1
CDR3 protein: CASRLLRGDEQFF
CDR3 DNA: TGTGCCAGTCGACTCCTTAGAGGAGATGAGCAGTTCTTC

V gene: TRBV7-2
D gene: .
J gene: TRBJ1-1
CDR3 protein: CASSAQRTEAFF
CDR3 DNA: TGTGCCAGCAGCGCGCAGAGGACTGAAGCTTTCTTT

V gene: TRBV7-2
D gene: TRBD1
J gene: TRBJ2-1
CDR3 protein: CASSRQGAGYNEQFF
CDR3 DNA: TGTGCCAGCAGCCGACAGGGGGCAGGATACAATGAGCAGTTCTTC

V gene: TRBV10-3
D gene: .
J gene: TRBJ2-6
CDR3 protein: CAISESATGANVLTF
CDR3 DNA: TGTGCCATCAGTGAGTCAGCAACTGGGGCCAACGTCCTGACTTTC

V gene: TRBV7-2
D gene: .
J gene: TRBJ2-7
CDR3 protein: CASSLRRSVDEQYF
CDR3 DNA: TGTGCCAGCAGCCTAAGGAGGTCGGTGGACGAGCAGTACTTC

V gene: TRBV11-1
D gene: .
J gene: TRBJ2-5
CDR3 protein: CASSLGVQETQYF
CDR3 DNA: TGTGCCAGCAGCTTGGGCGTTCAAGAGACCCAGTACTTC

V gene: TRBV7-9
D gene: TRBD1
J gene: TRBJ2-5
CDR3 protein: CASSSGDRDQETQYF
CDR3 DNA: TGTGCCAGCAGCTCGGGGGACAGGGACCAAGAGACCCAGTACTTC

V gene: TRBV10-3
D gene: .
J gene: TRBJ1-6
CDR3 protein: CAISESGRANSPLHF
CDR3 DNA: TGTGCCATCAGTGAGTCGGGCAGGGCTAATTCACCCCTCCACTTT

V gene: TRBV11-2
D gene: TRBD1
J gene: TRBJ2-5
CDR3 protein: CASSTRTGSYQETQYF
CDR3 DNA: TGTGCCAGCAGCACCAGGACAGGGTCGTACCAAGAGACCCAGTACTTC

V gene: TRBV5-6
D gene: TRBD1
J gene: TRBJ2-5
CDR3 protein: CASSLAFWTGQETQYF
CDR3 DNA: TGTGCCAGCAGCTTGGCCTTTTGGACAGGTCAAGAGACCCAGTACTTC

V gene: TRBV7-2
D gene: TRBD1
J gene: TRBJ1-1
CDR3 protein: CASSLDRGWTEAFF
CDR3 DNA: TGTGCCAGCAGCTTGGACAGGGGCTGGACTGAAGCTTTCTTT

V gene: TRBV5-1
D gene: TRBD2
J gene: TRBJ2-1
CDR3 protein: CASSLALAGSYNKQFF
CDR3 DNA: TGCGCCAGCAGCTTGGCCCTAGCGGGATCCTACAATAAGCAGTTCTTC

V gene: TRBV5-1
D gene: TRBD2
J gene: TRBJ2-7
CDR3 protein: CASQLGGDSYEQYF
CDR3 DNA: TGCGCCTCCCAGCTGGGGGGGGACTCCTACGAGCAGTACTTC

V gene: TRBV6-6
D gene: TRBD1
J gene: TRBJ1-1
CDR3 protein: CASSQTGQGGTEAFF
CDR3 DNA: TGTGCCAGCAGTCAGACGGGACAGGGAGGTACTGAAGCTTTCTTT

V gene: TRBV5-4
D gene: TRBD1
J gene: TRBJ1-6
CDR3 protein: CASSPTGGNSPLHF
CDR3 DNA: TGTGCCAGCAGCCCAACAGGGGGTAATTCACCCCTCCACTTT

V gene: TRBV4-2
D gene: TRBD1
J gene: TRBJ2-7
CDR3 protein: CASSPKWDSYEQYF
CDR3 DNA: TGTGCCAGCAGCCCGAAGTGGGACAGCTACGAGCAGTACTTC

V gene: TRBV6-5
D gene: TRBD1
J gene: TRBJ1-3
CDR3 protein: CASQGQLSGNTIYF
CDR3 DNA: TGTGCCAGCCAGGGACAGCTCTCTGGAAACACCATATATTTT

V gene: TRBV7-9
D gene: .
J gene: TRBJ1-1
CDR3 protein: CASSLPLGEAFF
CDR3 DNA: TGTGCCAGCAGCTTGCCGCTAGGAGAAGCTTTCTTT

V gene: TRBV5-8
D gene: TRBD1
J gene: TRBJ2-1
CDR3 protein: CASSLRGQGFEQFF
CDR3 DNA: TGTGCCAGCAGCTTGAGGGGACAGGGGTTTGAGCAGTTCTTC

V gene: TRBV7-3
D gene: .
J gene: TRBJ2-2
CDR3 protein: CASSLSITGELFF
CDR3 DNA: TGTGCCAGCAGCTTGTCAATCACCGGGGAGCTGTTTTTT

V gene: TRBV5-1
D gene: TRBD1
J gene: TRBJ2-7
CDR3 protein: CASSWGQGERYEQYF
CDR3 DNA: TGCGCCAGCAGCTGGGGACAGGGGGAACGGTACGAGCAGTACTTC

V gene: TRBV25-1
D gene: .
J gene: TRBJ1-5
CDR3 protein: CASGLSGSNQPQHF
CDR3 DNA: TGTGCCAGCGGACTGAGTGGGAGCAATCAGCCCCAGCATTTT

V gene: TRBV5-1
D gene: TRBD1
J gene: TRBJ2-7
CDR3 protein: CASSVGDRAYEQYF
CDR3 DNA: TGCGCCAGCAGCGTGGGGGACAGAGCATACGAGCAGTACTTC

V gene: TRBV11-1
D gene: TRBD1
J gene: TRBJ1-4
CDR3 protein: CASSLTGTGAGEKLFF
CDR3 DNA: TGTGCCAGCAGCTTAACGGGAACAGGGGCGGGCGAAAAACTGTTTTTT

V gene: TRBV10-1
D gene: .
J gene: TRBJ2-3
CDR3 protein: CASSESGGRITDTQYF
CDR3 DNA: TGCGCCAGCAGTGAGTCGGGGGGAAGGATCACAGATACGCAGTATTTT

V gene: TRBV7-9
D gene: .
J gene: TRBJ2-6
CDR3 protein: CASSSSKESGANVLTF
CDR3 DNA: TGTGCCAGCAGCTCATCGAAGGAGTCTGGGGCCAACGTCCTGACTTTC

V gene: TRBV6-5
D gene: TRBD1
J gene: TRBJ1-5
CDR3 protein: CASSYSGQGTGQPQHF
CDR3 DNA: TGTGCCAGCAGTTACTCCGGACAGGGGACAGGTCAGCCCCAGCATTTT

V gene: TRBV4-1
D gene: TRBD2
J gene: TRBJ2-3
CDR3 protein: CASSQGPSGRDADTQYF
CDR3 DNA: TGCGCCAGCAGCCAAGGGCCTAGCGGGAGGGATGCAGATACGCAGTATTTT

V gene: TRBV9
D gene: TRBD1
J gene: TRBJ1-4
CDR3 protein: CASSVEQGHSLGEKLFF
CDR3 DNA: TGTGCCAGCAGCGTAGAACAGGGGCACAGTCTCGGGGAAAAACTGTTTTTT

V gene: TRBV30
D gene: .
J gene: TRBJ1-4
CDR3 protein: CVWGPMTTNEKLFF
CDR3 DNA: TGTGTCTGGGGCCCGATGACAACTAATGAAAAACTGTTTTTT

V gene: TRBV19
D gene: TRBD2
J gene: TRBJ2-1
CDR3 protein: CATTTSLAGVDYNEQFF
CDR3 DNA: TGTGCCACTACCACCTCTCTAGCGGGAGTGGACTACAATGAGCAGTTCTTC

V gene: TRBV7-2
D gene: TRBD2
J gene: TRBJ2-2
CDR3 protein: CASSVIRRRGGPDGELFF
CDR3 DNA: TGTGCCAGCAGCGTCATTAGGAGGCGGGGGGGCCCGGACGGGGAGCTGTTTTTT

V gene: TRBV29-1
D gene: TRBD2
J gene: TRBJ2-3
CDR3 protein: CSVVAGSRGDTQYF
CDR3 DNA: TGCAGCGTAGTAGCGGGGAGCCGAGGGGATACGCAGTATTTT